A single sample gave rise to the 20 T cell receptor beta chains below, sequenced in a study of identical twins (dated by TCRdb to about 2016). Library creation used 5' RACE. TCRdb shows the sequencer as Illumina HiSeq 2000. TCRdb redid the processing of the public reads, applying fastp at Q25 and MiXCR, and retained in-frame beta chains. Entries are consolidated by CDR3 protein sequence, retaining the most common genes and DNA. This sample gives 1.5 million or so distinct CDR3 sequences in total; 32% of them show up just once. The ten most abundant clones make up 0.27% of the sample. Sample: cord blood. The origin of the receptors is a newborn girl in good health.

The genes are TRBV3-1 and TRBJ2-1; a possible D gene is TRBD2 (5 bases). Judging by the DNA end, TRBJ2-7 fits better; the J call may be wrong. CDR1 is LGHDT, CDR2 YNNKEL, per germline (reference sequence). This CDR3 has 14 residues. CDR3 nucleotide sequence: TGTGCCAGCAGCCAAGGCGGGTTATACAATGAGCAGTACTTC. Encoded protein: CASSQGGLYNEQYF.

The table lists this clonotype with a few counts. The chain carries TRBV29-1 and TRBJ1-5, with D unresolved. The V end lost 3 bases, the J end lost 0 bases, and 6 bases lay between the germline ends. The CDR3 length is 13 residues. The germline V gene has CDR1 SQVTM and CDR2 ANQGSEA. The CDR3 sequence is CSVEWYSNQPQHF. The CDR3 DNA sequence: TGCAGCGTTGAGTGGTATAGCAATCAGCCCCAGCATTTT.

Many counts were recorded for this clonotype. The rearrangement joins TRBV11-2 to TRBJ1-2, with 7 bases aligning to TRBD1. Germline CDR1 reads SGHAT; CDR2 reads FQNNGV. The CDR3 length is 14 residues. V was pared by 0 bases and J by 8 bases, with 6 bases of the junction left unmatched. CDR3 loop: CASSLDRQGGGYTF. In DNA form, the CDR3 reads TGTGCCAGCAGCTTAGATCGACAGGGTGGGGGCTACACCTTC.

In DNA form, the CDR3 reads TGTGCCAGCAGTTTATGGGACAGGGGATTCTACGAGCAGTACTTC. Translating it yields CASSLWDRGFYEQYF. The chain employs TRBV27 and TRBJ2-7, with TRBD1 matching over 10 bases. There are 15 residues in the CDR3. J lost 3 bases, V lost 1 base, and 3 bases had no gene match. Germline lookup yields CDR1 MNHEY and CDR2 SMNVEV (reference sequence).

The CDR3 nucleotides read TGTGCCAGCGCAGGACAGGGGGCAACTAATGAAAAACTGTTTTTT. The encoded protein is CASAGQGATNEKLFF. The rearrangement joins TRBV28 to TRBJ1-4; 10 bases line up with TRBD1. J gave up 0 bases and V 8 bases, and 3 bases lay outside the gene matches. Germline CDR1 and CDR2: MDHEN and SYDVKM. The CDR3 is made up of 15 amino acids.

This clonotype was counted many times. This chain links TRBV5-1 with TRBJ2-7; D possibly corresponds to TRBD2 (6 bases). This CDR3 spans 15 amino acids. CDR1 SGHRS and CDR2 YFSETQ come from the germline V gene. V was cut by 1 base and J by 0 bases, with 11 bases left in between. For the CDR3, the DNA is TGCGCCAGCAGCTTGACTCGGGAGAGCTCCTACGAGCAGTACTTC. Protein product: CASSLTRESSYEQYF.

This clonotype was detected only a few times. For the CDR3, the DNA is TGTGCCAGCAGCTTAGGGGGCCGGGGCATCTCCTATAATTCACCCCTCCACTTT. It encodes CASSLGGRGISYNSPLHF. The chain is built from TRBV11-2 and TRBJ1-6; a possible D gene is TRBD1 (5 bases). V lost 1 base and J 0 bases, leaving 13 bases between the germline ends. The CDR3 totals 18 residues. Per germline, CDR1 SGHAT and CDR2 FQNNGV.

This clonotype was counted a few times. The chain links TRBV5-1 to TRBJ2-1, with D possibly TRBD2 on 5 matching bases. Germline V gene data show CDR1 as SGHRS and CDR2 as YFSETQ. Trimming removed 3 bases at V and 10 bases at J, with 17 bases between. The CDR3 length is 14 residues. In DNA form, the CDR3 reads TGCGCCAGCAGCTCAAGCGGACCGATGAGAGAGCAGTTCTTC. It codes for CASSSSGPMREQFF.

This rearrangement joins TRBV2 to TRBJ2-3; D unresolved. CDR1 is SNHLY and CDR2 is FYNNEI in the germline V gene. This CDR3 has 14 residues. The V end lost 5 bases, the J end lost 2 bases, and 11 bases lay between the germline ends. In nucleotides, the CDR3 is TGTGCCAGCAGTAAGGGCGGTTACACAGATACGCAGTATTTT. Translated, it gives CASSKGGYTDTQYF.

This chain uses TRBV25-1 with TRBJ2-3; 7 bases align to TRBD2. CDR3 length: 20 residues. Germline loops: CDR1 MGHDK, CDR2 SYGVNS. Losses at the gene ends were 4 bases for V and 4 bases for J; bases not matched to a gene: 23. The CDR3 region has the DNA TGTGCCAGCAGTGGGACGGCCGGGGGGAAGCTCCCTTTGATAGCAGATACGCAGTATTTT. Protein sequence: CASSGTAGGKLPLIADTQYF.

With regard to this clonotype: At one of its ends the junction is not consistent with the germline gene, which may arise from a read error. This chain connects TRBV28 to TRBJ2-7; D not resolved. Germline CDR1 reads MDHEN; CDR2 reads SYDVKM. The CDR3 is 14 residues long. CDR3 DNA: TGTGCCAGCAATTTATTTCGTATCATCGACGAGCAGTACTTC. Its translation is CASNLFRIIDEQYF.

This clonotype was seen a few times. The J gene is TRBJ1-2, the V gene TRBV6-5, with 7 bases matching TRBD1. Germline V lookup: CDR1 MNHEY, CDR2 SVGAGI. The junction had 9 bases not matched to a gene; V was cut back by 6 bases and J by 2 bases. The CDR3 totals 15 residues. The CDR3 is CASRDRTNGNYGYTF. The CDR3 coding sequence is TGTGCCAGCAGGGACAGGACTAATGGAAACTATGGCTACACCTTC.

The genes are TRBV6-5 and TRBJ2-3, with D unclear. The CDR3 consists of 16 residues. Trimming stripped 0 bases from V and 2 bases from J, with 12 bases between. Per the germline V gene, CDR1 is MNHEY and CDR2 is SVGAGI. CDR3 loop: CASSYSKSHPTDTQYF. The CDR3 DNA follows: TGTGCCAGCAGTTACTCAAAGTCGCACCCCACAGATACGCAGTATTTT.

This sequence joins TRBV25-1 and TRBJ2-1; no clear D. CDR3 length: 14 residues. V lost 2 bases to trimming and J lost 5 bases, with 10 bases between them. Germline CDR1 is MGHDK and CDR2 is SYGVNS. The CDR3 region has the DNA TGTGCCAGCAGTGAAAAGGTCTGGGACAATGAGCAGTTCTTC. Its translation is CASSEKVWDNEQFF.

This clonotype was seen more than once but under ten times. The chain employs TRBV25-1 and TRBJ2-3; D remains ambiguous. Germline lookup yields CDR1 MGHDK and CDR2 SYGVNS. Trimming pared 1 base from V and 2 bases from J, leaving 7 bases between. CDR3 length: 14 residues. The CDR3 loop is CASSEFRATDTQYF. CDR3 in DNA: TGTGCCAGCAGTGAATTTAGGGCCACAGATACGCAGTATTTT.

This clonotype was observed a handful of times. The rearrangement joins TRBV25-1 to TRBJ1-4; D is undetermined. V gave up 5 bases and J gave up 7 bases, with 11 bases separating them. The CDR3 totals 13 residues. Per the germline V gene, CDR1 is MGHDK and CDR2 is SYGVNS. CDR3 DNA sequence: TGTGCCAGCAGTCGGGATTTTGGTGAAAAACTGTTTTTT. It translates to CASSRDFGEKLFF.

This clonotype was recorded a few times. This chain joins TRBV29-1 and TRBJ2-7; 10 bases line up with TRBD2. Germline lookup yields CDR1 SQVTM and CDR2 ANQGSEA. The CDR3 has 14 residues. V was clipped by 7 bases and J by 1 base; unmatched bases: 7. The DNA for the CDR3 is TGCAGCGGGACCCTAGCGGGAGCGTCCTACGAGCAGTACTTC. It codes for CSGTLAGASYEQYF.

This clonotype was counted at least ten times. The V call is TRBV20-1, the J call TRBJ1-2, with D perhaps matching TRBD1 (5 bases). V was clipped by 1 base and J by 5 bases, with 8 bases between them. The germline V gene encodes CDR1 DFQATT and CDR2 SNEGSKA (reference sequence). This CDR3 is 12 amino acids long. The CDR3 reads CSARGTKYGYTF. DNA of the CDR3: TGCAGTGCTAGAGGGACAAAATATGGCTACACCTTC.

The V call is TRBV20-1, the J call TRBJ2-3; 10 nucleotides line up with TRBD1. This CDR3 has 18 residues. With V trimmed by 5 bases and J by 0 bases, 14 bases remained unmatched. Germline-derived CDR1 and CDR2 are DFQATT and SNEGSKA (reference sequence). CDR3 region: CSAAGDRGRFFSTDTQYF. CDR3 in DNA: TGCAGTGCTGCCGGAGACAGGGGGCGATTCTTTAGCACAGATACGCAGTATTTT.

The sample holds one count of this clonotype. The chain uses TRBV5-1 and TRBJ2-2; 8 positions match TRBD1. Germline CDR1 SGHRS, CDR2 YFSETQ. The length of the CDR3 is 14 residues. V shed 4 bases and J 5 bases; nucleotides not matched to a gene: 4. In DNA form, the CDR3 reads TGCGCCAGCAGCCAGGACAGGGCGACCGGGGAGCTGTTTTTT. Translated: CASSQDRATGELFF.